The rows below give T cell receptor beta chains drawn from one sample of a study of blood T cell repertoires in COVID-19. TCRdb's copy holds only in-frame clones and misses some; the assay was immunoSEQ multiplex PCR. The sample lists 220,000 or so clones, around 84% occurring once. The sequenced sample consisted of peripheral blood. All receptors derive from a woman between 55 and 75 years old who had recovered from COVID-19. Both conserved end residues are part of each CDR3. D genes are given only for firm matches. A row's size may be missing; if present it is once, few, many or a size class.

TRBJ2-7	TRBD2	-	TRBV4-1	TGCGCCAGCAGTCCTCTAGCGGGGGTTATCTACGAGCAGTACTTC	CASSPLAGVIYEQYF
TRBJ2-7	-	-	TRBV6-5	TGTGCCACCTCCGGGGGTTCCTACGAGCAGTACTTC	CATSGGSYEQYF
TRBJ1-1	-	few	TRBV5-1	TGCGCCAGCGGCTCGTCTGATTCGCGGGAAGCTTTCTTT	CASGSSDSREAFF
TRBJ2-5	-	-	TRBV30	TGTGCCTGGAGTGGGGCGACTAGAGAGACCCAGTACTTC	CAWSGATRETQYF
TRBJ2-7	-	-	TRBV6-5	TGTGCCAGCAGCGCTTCACTAGGGAACTCCTACGAGCAGTACTTC	CASSASLGNSYEQYF
TRBJ2-1	-	-	TRBV7-2	TGTGCCAGCAGCTTAGGAAATCTAGAAAATGAGCAGTTCTTC	CASSLGNLENEQFF
TRBJ2-1	-	-	TRBV24-1	TGTGCCACCAGTGATGGGCACGCCGATGAGCAGTTCTTC	CATSDGHADEQFF
TRBJ1-5	-	-	TRBV18	TGTGCCAGCTCACCACTCGGTCGGACAGCTGATCAGCCCCAGCATTTT	CASSPLGRTADQPQHF
TRBJ2-7	-	-	TRBV6-6	TGTGCCAGCAGTTACCGGCAGGCCTACGAGCAGTACTTC	CASSYRQAYEQYF
TRBJ2-2	-	once	TRBV18	TGTGCCAGCTCACCACAGCCTAACACCGGGGAGCTGTTTTTT	CASSPQPNTGELFF
TRBJ1-5	TRBD1	-	TRBV27	TGTGCCAGCAGTTCGTACAGGGGCGGTCAGCCCCAGCATTTT	CASSSYRGGQPQHF